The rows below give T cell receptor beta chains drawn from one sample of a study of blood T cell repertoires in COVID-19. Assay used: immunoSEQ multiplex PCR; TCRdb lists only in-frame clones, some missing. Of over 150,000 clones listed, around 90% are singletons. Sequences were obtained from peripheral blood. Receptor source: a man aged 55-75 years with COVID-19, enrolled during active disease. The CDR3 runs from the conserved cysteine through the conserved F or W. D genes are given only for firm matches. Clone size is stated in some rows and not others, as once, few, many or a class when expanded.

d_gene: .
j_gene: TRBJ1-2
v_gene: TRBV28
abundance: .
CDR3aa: CASMWGSNNYGYTF
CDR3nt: TGTGCCAGCATGTGGGGCAGTAATAACTATGGCTACACCTTC

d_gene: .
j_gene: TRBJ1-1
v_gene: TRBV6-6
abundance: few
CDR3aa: CASSYTGHTEAFF
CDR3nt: TGTGCCAGCAGTTACACAGGCCACACTGAAGCTTTCTTT

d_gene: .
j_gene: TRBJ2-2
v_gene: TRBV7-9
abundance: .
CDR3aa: CASRDSITGELFF
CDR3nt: TGTGCCAGCAGAGACAGCATCACCGGGGAGCTGTTTTTT

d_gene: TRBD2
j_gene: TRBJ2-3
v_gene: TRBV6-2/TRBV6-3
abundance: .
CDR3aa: CASSQGLAGGRLHF
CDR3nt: TGTGCCAGCAGTCAGGGACTAGCGGGGGGGCGCCTCCATTTT

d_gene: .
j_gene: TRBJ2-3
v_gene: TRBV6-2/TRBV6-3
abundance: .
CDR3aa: CASSLALRTDTQYF
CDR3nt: TGTGCCAGCAGTTTAGCCCTCAGAACGGATACGCAGTATTTT

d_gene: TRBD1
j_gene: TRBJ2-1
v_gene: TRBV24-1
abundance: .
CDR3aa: CATSDRAGTGGAEQFF
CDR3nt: TGTGCCACCAGTGATCGAGCCGGGACAGGGGGCGCTGAGCAGTTCTTC

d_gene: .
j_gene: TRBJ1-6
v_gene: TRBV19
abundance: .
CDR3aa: CASSISPTVNSPLHF
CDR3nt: TGTGCCAGTAGTATCTCGCCGACAGTGAATTCACCCCTCCACTTT

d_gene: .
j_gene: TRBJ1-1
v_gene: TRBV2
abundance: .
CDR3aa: CASSITVAEAFF
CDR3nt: TGTGCCAGCAGTATCACGGTGGCTGAAGCTTTCTTT

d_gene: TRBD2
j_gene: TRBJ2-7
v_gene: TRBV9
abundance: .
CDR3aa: CASSPSGGSYEQYF
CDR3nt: TGTGCCAGCAGCCCTTCGGGGGGAAGCTACGAGCAGTACTTC

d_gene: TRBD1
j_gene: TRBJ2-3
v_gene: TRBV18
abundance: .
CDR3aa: CASSPRTGKSTDTQYF
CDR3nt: TGTGCCAGCTCACCACGGACAGGTAAAAGCACAGATACGCAGTATTTT

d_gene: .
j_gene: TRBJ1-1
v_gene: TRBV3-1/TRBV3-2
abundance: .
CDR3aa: CASSPDGGTKAFF
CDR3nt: TGTGCCAGCAGCCCAGACGGGGGGACCAAGGCTTTCTTT

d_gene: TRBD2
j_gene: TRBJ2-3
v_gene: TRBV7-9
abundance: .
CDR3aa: CASSTLRGYTDTQYF
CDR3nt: TGTGCCAGCAGCACCTTGCGGGGGTACACAGATACGCAGTATTTT

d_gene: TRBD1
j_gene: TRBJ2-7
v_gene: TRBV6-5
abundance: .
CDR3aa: CASNLGQRAYEQYF
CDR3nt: TGTGCCAGCAATTTGGGACAGCGAGCCTACGAGCAGTACTTC

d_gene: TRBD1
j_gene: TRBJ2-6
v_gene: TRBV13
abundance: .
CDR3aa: CASNQRDRKYSGANVLTF
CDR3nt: TGTGCCAGCAACCAACGGGACAGAAAATACTCTGGGGCCAACGTCCTGACTTTC

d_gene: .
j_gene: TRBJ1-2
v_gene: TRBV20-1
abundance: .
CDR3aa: CSASLQNYGYTF
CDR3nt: TGCAGTGCTAGTTTGCAGAACTATGGCTACACCTTC

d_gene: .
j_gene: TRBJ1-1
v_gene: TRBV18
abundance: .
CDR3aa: CASSPSFNAEAFF
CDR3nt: TGTGCCAGCTCACCATCCTTTAATGCTGAAGCTTTCTTT

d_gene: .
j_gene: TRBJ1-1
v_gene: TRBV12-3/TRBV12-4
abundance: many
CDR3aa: CASSYPGKREAFF
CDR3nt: TGTGCCAGCAGTTACCCAGGAAAACGCGAAGCTTTCTTT

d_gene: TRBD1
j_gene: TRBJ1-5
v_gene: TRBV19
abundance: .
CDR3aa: CASTSTGGGQPQHF
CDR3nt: TGTGCCAGTACCTCGACAGGGGGCGGACAGCCCCAGCATTTT